This note documents a single TCR beta chain sequence. With 7 bases removed from V and 0 bases from J, the gap between germline ends came to 13 bases. The CDR3 spans 16 residues. Germline V lookup: CDR1 LNHDA, CDR2 SQIVND (reference sequence). The primer mix had 60 Vbeta and 13 Jbeta primers. The protocol was immunoSEQ multiplex PCR, while the TCRdb copy is restricted to in-frame clones and leaves out a portion. Of about 160,000 clones in the sample, approximately 70% were seen once. The data stem from a study of cytomegalovirus exposure and HLA in healthy donors. The chain is built from TRBV19 and TRBJ2-6, with D tentatively TRBD1 (6 bases). The TCR originated in a man younger than 35 in good health and CMV-seropositive. What was sequenced was PBMCs. The chain's CDR3 is CASTVGQYSGANVLTF. The CDR3 DNA sequence: TGTGCCAGTACGGTCGGACAGTACTCTGGGGCCAACGTCCTGACTTTC.